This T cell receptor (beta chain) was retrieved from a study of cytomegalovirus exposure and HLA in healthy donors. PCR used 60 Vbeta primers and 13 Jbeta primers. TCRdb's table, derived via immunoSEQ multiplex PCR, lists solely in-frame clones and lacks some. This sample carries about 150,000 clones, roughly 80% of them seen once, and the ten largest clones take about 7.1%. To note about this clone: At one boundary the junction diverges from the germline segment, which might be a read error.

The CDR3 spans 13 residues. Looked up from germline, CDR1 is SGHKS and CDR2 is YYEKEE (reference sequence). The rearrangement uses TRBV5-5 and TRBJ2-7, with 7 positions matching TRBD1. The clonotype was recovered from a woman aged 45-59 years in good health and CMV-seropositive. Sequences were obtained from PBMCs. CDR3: CVSSLTGSYEQYF. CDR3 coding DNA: TGTGTCAGCAGCTTGACAGGGTCCTACGAGCAGTACTTC.